Below, 23 T cell receptor beta chains from the same sample are listed, as sequenced in a study of T cell responses to AZD1222 COVID-19 vaccine. Libraries were prepared by immunoSEQ multiplex PCR; TCRdb keeps only in-frame clonotypes and omits some of them. The sample lists approximately 67,000 clones; about four fifths were seen once. The sample in question was peripheral blood, obtained 28 days after the second AZD1222 dose. The receptors shown here come from an adult who received the AZD1222 COVID-19 vaccine.

The CDR3 loop reads CASSEKRQQETQYF. CDR3 in DNA: TGCGCCAGCAGCGAAAAACGACAGCAAGAGACCCAGTACTTC. The rearrangement joins TRBV5-1 to TRBJ2-5; tentatively, D is TRBD1 (5 bases). The germline CDR1 and CDR2 sequences are SGHRS and YFSETQ. CDR3 size: 14 residues. Trimming stripped 4 bases from V and 2 bases from J, with 12 bases between.

The CDR3 DNA follows: TGTGCCAGCAGCGACAGGGGGAACTATGGCTACACCTTC. This codes for CASSDRGNYGYTF. The J gene is TRBJ1-2, the V gene TRBV6-5, with 9 bases aligning to TRBD1. The V gene's germline CDR1 is MNHEY and CDR2 SVGAGI. Losses at the gene ends were 6 bases for V and 2 bases for J; bases not matched to a gene: 1. The CDR3 covers 13 residues.

This clone was observed once. This chain joins TRBV19 and TRBJ1-1, with 9 bases identical to TRBD1. CDR3 length: 15 residues. CDR1 LNHDA and CDR2 SQIVND come from the germline V gene (reference sequence). V lost 0 bases and J lost 5; bases outside the gene matches: 4. Here the CDR3 DNA reads TGTGCCAGTAGTATAGACCACAGGGGGCGTACTGAAGCTTTCTTT. Its translation is CASSIDHRGRTEAFF.

The gene calls are TRBV15 and TRBJ2-2; 7 bases match TRBD2. With 4 bases clipped from V and 2 bases from J, the junction kept 4 bases outside the gene matches. Germline assignment: CDR1 LNHNV and CDR2 YYDKDF (reference sequence). The CDR3 contains 15 residues. The CDR3 coding sequence is TGTGCCACCAGCATCGGACTAGATAACACCGGGGAGCTGTTTTTT. Protein: CATSIGLDNTGELFF.

This chain uses TRBV15 with TRBJ2-7; weak D call: TRBD1 (6 bases). The CDR3 totals 15 residues. Per the germline V gene, CDR1 is LNHNV and CDR2 is YYDKDF (reference sequence). Between the trimmed V and J ends, which lost 0 bases and 6 bases, there was a span of 15 bases. The CDR3 region has the DNA TGTGCCACCAGCAGAGATGGCACAGGGTCAGGCGAGCAGTACTTC. Residues: CATSRDGTGSGEQYF.

This clone was counted once. This sequence joins TRBV6-1 and TRBJ1-2; no definite D call. The CDR3 extends over 14 amino acids. From germline, CDR1 is MNHNS and CDR2 SASEGT. Between the trimmed V and J ends, which lost 0 bases and 3 bases, there was a span of 8 bases. CDR3 sequence: CASSEAGFDYGYTF. The CDR3 nucleotides read TGTGCCAGCAGTGAAGCGGGCTTCGACTATGGCTACACCTTC.

Note on this clone: Other nucleotide sequences in the sample specify the same CDR3. The V and J genes are TRBV19 and TRBJ1-2; D is undetermined. The ends were cut back, 3 bases at V and 2 bases at J, with 7 bases in the middle. Germline loops: CDR1 LNHDA, CDR2 SQIVND (reference sequence). This CDR3 has 13 amino acids. The CDR3 nucleotides read TGTGCCAGTAGTATGGCTCTCAACTATGGCTACACCTTC. It yields the protein CASSMALNYGYTF. The variable domain in full, completed from reference TRBV19 and TRBJ1-2, reads DGGITQSPKYLFRKEGQNVTLSCEQNLNHDAMYWYRQDPGQGLRLIYYSQIVNDFQKGDIAEGYSVSREKKESFPLTVTSAQKNPTAFYLCASSMALNYGYTFGSGTRLTVV.

This clone is a singleton in its sample. The chain carries TRBV11-3 and TRBJ2-1; D is ambiguous. Per the germline V gene, CDR1 is SGHNT and CDR2 is YENEEA. The CDR3 is 13 amino acids. V lost 5 bases and J 3 bases, leaving 8 bases between the germline ends. The chain's CDR3 is CASSISLYNEQFF. CDR3 bases: TGTGCCAGCAGCATCTCCCTCTACAATGAGCAGTTCTTC.

About this clone: Other DNA variants within this sample encode the same CDR3. The J gene is TRBJ1-5, the V gene TRBV6-1; D is possibly TRBD1 (6 bases). Germline V gene data show CDR1 as MNHNS and CDR2 as SASEGT. The CDR3 sequence is 14 residues long. The V and J ends lost 2 bases and 7 bases respectively, with 12 bases between them. This CDR3 reads CASSERGGGQPQHF. Written as DNA, the CDR3 is TGTGCCAGCAGTGAAAGGGGGGGAGGCCAGCCCCAGCATTTT.

The chain joins TRBV5-4 to TRBJ2-5; 8 nucleotides align to TRBD2. V lost 4 bases to trimming and J lost 4 bases; unmatched junction nucleotides: 6. This CDR3 comprises 14 residues. Germline CDR1 reads SGHNT; CDR2 reads YYREEE (reference sequence). CDR3 region: CASSRGGGTETQYF. CDR3 coding DNA: TGTGCCAGCAGCAGGGGCGGGGGGACAGAGACCCAGTACTTC.

Comment on this clone: One end of the junction fails to match germline, which may point to a read error. This chain connects TRBV11-2 to TRBJ2-1, with TRBD2 as a possible D gene (5 bases). The CDR3 runs to 15 residues. Germline V lookup: CDR1 SGHAT, CDR2 FQNNGV. CDR3 protein: CASRFGIGGWDEQFF. Written as DNA, the CDR3 is TGTGCCAGCCGCTTTGGTATTGGCGGGTGGGATGAGCAGTTCTTC.

The chain recombines TRBV10-3 with TRBJ2-7; no reliable D call. V dropped 6 bases and J dropped 4 bases, with 13 bases sitting between them. This CDR3 contains 13 residues. The germline CDR1 and CDR2 sequences are ENHRY and SYGVKD. CDR3: CAIRSELGYEQYF. The CDR3 bases are TGTGCCATCAGGTCGGAATTGGGGTACGAGCAGTACTTC.

The chain couples TRBV15 to TRBJ1-3, with TRBD1 matching 8 bases. Germline values: CDR1 LNHNV, CDR2 YYDKDF (reference sequence). The CDR3 extends over 15 amino acids. V lost 8 bases and J lost 0; bases outside the gene matches: 6. DNA for the CDR3: TGTGCCACCCTGGGACAGGCCATCTCTGGAAACACCATATATTTT. Protein product: CATLGQAISGNTIYF.

The chain has TRBV7-2 and TRBJ1-6; TRBD1 matches at 9 bases. The CDR3 extends over 16 amino acids. CDR1 and CDR2 from the germline V gene are SGHTA and FQGNSA. Trimming cost V 4 bases and J 7 bases; bases outside gene matches: 8. The chain's CDR3 is CASSSGTGNGNSPLHF. In DNA, the CDR3 is TGTGCCAGCAGCTCCGGGACAGGGAACGGGAATTCACCCCTCCACTTT. Together with reference TRBV7-2 and TRBJ1-6, the CDR3 gives the full variable domain: GAGVSQSPSNKVTEKGKDVELRCDPISGHTALYWYRQSLGQGLEFLIYFQGNSAPDKSGLPSDRFSAERTGGSVSTLTIQRTQQEDSAVYLCASSSGTGNGNSPLHFGNGTRLTVT.

The J gene is TRBJ1-2, the V gene TRBV28; perhaps TRBD1 as D (5 bases). Germline CDR1 is MDHEN and CDR2 is SYDVKM. This CDR3 has 13 amino acids. V was clipped by 2 bases and J by 8 bases, with 12 bases between them. CDR3 nucleotides: TGTGCCAGCAGTTTACTCAGGGTAGGCGGCTACACCTTC. Its translation is CASSLLRVGGYTF.

This sequence joins TRBV5-6 and TRBJ2-7, with a weak D call TRBD1 (5 bases). The CDR3 loop spans 13 amino acids. Trimming pared 6 bases from V and 2 bases from J, leaving 12 bases between. CDR1 and CDR2 (germline): SGHDT, YYEEEE. CDR3 amino acids: CASKAQGPYEQYF. DNA of the CDR3: TGTGCCAGCAAAGCTCAGGGTCCCTACGAGCAGTACTTC.

V and J are TRBV10-3 and TRBJ2-7, with TRBD2 matching over 9 bases. Germline V lookup: CDR1 ENHRY, CDR2 SYGVKD. The CDR3 sequence is 14 residues long. V gave up 6 bases and J gave up 4 bases; unmatched junction bases: 7. The CDR3 is CAIRDSGGTYEQYF. The CDR3 nucleotides are TGTGCCATCAGGGACAGCGGGGGGACTTACGAGCAGTACTTC.

The chain recombines TRBV7-9 with TRBJ2-7, with 8 bases identical to TRBD2. Unmatched junction bases numbered 3, after V lost 4 bases and J lost 1 base. This CDR3 spans 14 amino acids. Germline V gene data show CDR1 as SEHNR and CDR2 as FQNEAQ (reference sequence). The CDR3 is CASSSAGESYEQYF. CDR3 in DNA: TGTGCCAGCAGCTCAGCGGGGGAGTCCTACGAGCAGTACTTC.

The V and J genes are TRBV6-5 and TRBJ1-1, with TRBD1 matching over 8 bases. This CDR3 region has 14 residues. Germline CDR1 is MNHEY and CDR2 is SVGAGI. V lost 2 bases, J lost 4 bases, and 3 bases stayed unmatched. CDR3 DNA sequence: TGTGCCAGCAGTTACCGGACAGGGATCACTGAAGCTTTCTTT. This encodes CASSYRTGITEAFF.

This chain links TRBV27 with TRBJ1-6, with a tentative D call TRBD1 (5 bases). CDR3 size: 15 residues. Germline assignment: CDR1 MNHEY and CDR2 SMNVEV (reference sequence). V was cut by 8 bases and J by 0 bases, with 11 bases left in between. In DNA form, the CDR3 reads TGTGCCAGCGGGGGGATTGACTCCTATAATTCACCCCTCCACTTT. This translates into CASGGIDSYNSPLHF.

The rearrangement uses TRBV19 and TRBJ1-5; weak D call: TRBD1 (6 bases). Trimming took off 3 bases at V and 1 base at J, with 10 bases between the two ends. The germline CDR1 and CDR2 sequences are LNHDA and SQIVND (reference sequence). The CDR3 contains 15 residues. The CDR3 region has the DNA TGTGCCAGTAGTATTTCGGGGGCCAGCAATCAGCCCCAGCATTTT. Translation gives CASSISGASNQPQHF. Filled out from reference TRBV19 and TRBJ1-5, the complete variable domain reads DGGITQSPKYLFRKEGQNVTLSCEQNLNHDAMYWYRQDPGQGLRLIYYSQIVNDFQKGDIAEGYSVSREKKESFPLTVTSAQKNPTAFYLCASSISGASNQPQHFGDGTRLSIL.

This chain links TRBV6-4 with TRBJ1-6; D possibly corresponds to TRBD1 (6 bases). The V end lost 2 bases, the J end lost 9 bases, and 11 bases lay between the germline ends. This CDR3 has 14 amino acids. Germline V lookup: CDR1 MRHNA, CDR2 SNTAGT. For the CDR3, the DNA is TGTGCCAGCAGTGACCTACAGGGAGGTTCACCCCTCCACTTT. It yields the protein CASSDLQGGSPLHF.

The chain uses TRBV4-3 and TRBJ2-4, with TRBD1 as a possible D gene (5 bases). Looked up from germline, CDR1 is LGHNA and CDR2 is YSLEER. The germline V and J ends were trimmed by 2 bases and 5 bases, with 13 bases remaining between them. The CDR3 is made up of 15 amino acids. CDR3 loop: CASSQSWLGENIQYF. In DNA form, the CDR3 reads TGCGCCAGCAGCCAATCCTGGTTAGGGGAAAACATTCAGTACTTC.